A single sample gave rise to the 28 T cell receptor beta chains below, sequenced in a study of post-analysis software for immune sequencing data. Study-wide points: TRBV segments more frequent in patients than in controls numbered several and included TRBV5-6, TRBV5-1 and TRBV20-1.

Prepared libraries of TCR beta cDNA carried unique molecular identifiers. TCRdb fed the PCR reads into MiXCR, producing one record per CDR3 protein. In the table there are over 300,000 distinct CDR3 sequences, around 33% of which are singletons. No antigen is known for these receptors. Specimen: blood. The receptors come from a girl aged 10 to 17 with multiple sclerosis.

The rearrangement joins TRBV12-3 or TRBV12-4 to TRBJ2-1, with D tentatively TRBD1 or TRBD2 (5 bases each). Deletions cut 3 bases from V and 4 bases from J, with 16 bases between. The CDR3 is 16 residues long. The CDR3 DNA reads as TGTGCCAGCAGTTTCTATGGGGGTTCCCTTTACAATGAGCAGTTCTTC. It is translated as CASSFYGGSLYNEQFF.

As to this clonotype: This may be a read error: a much more frequent sequence differs by one nucleotide. V and J are TRBV12-3 or TRBV12-4 and TRBJ1-5, with D possibly matching TRBD1 (5 bases). V lost 2 bases to trimming and J lost 6 bases, with 17 bases between them. This CDR3 is 16 amino acids long. The CDR3 here is CASSLRRQGVAQPQHF. The CDR3 region has the DNA TGTGCCAGCAGTTTAAGGAGACAAGGGGTTGCTCAGCCCCAGCATTTT.

This clonotype was recorded a few times. The chain links TRBV20-1 to TRBJ2-4; D remains unclear. V was shortened by 6 bases and J by 4 bases, with 13 bases between the two germline ends. Germline CDR1 and CDR2: DFQATT and SNEGSKA (reference sequence). This CDR3 region has 13 residues. The CDR3 region has the DNA TGCAGTGCCCCCCAGGCAGATAAAAACATTCAGTACTTC. Translated, it gives CSAPQADKNIQYF.

The CDR3 loop reads CASSPLESNVITKAEAFF. CDR3 in DNA: TGTGCCAGCTCACCACTGGAAAGCAACGTCATAACAAAGGCTGAAGCTTTCTTT. The rearrangement links TRBV18 to TRBJ1-1, with D unresolved. Germline V gene data show CDR1 as KGHSH and CDR2 as LQKENI. The V gene lost 1 base and the J gene lost 6 bases, with 24 bases spanning the gap. This CDR3 comprises 18 residues.

This chain joins TRBV28 and TRBJ2-2; the match to TRBD2 covers 9 bases. CDR3 length equals 15 residues. Germline loops: CDR1 MDHEN, CDR2 SYDVKM. J was trimmed by 6 bases and V by 6 bases; bases with no gene match: 8. CDR3 amino acids: CASSTPGLAPGELFF. The CDR3 DNA follows: TGTGCCAGCAGCACTCCGGGACTAGCTCCCGGGGAGCTGTTTTTT. The full variable domain, its missing parts supplied by reference TRBV28 and TRBJ2-2, is DVKVTQSSRYLVKRTGEKVFLECVQDMDHENMFWYRQDPGLGLRLIYFSYDVKMKEKGDIPEGYSVSREKKERFSLILESASTNQTSMYLCASSTPGLAPGELFFGEGSRLTVL.

This clonotype showed up just a few times. The CDR3 carries no conserved terminal phenylalanine or tryptophan, so it likely arises from a read error. The V call is TRBV2, the J call TRBJ2-7; D unclear. The germline V gene encodes CDR1 SNHLY and CDR2 FYNNEI. This CDR3 spans 13 amino acids. V was cut by 5 bases and J by 3 bases, with 11 bases left in between. The CDR3 DNA is TGTGCCAGCAGTTATACAGTAATCTACGAGCAGTACTGC. Its protein product is CASSYTVIYEQYC.

V is TRBV7-6 and J is TRBJ1-1, with a tentative D call TRBD1 (5 bases). Germline CDR1 and CDR2: SGHVS and FNYEAQ. The CDR3 runs 16 residues. V was pared by 1 base and J by 2 bases, with 14 bases between. The CDR3 region has the DNA TGTGCCAGCAGCTTAGAAGGGTCAGGGCTAAACACTGAAGCTTTCTTT. It encodes CASSLEGSGLNTEAFF.

This chain connects TRBV15 to TRBJ2-1; unclear D gene. Germline CDR1 reads LNHNV; CDR2 reads YYDKDF (reference sequence). V shed 5 bases and J shed 1 base, with 9 bases lying between them. The CDR3 sequence is 14 residues long. CDR3: CATSAEPSYNEQFF. As DNA, the CDR3 is TGTGCCACCAGCGCCGAACCTTCCTACAATGAGCAGTTCTTC.

This rearrangement joins TRBV28 to TRBJ2-5, with 9 bases aligning to TRBD1. TRBJ2-7 matches the DNA end more closely, so the J call is doubtful. The CDR3 extends over 15 amino acids. The germline gives CDR1 MDHEN, CDR2 SYDVKM. CDR3 in DNA: TGTGCCAGCAGTTCTTCCGGGACAGGGCGCTACGAGCAGTACTTC. Translation gives CASSSSGTGRYEQYF.

This clonotype was counted many times. This sequence joins TRBV6-6 and TRBJ2-7; 7 nucleotides agree with TRBD1. The V and J ends lost 6 bases and 2 bases, in that order; junction bases with no gene match: 10. Germline V lookup: CDR1 MNHNY, CDR2 SVGAGI (reference sequence). This CDR3 contains 15 residues. The DNA of the CDR3 is TGTGCCAGCAGGGACCCGACAGGGTTCCCCTACGAGCAGTACTTC. Protein product: CASRDPTGFPYEQYF.

The rearrangement links TRBV27 to TRBJ2-7; D may be TRBD2 (6 bases). The CDR3 is 16 amino acids. V gave up 7 bases and J gave up 6 bases, with 25 bases separating them. Germline-derived CDR1 and CDR2 are MNHEY and SMNVEV (reference sequence). CDR3: CASTPGRGLAGFEQYF. The CDR3 coding sequence is TGTGCCAGCACCCCCGGCCGGGGACTCGCGGGGTTCGAGCAGTACTTC.

The CDR3 DNA follows: TGCGCCAGCAGCCGGACTAGCGGGATAGATGAGCAGTTCTTC. Protein product: CASSRTSGIDEQFF. The chain has TRBV5-1 and TRBJ2-1, with TRBD2 matching 12 bases. The V and J ends lost 4 bases and 8 bases, in that order; junction bases with no gene match: 4. Germline V CDR1 and CDR2: SGHRS, YFSETQ. There are 14 residues in the CDR3.

This clonotype has a handful of counts. The chain links TRBV20-1 to TRBJ1-1, with D perhaps matching TRBD1 (6 bases). With 3 bases removed from V and 0 bases from J, the gap between germline ends came to 14 bases. This CDR3 has 15 amino acids. Germline V CDR1 and CDR2: DFQATT, SNEGSKA (reference sequence). CDR3 loop: CSASEVGQMNTEAFF. The CDR3 DNA follows: TGCAGTGCTAGTGAGGTCGGACAGATGAACACTGAAGCTTTCTTT.

V and J are TRBV6-5 and TRBJ1-2; D is uncertain. V lost 5 bases to trimming and J lost 6 bases, with 10 bases between them. CDR1 is MNHEY and CDR2 is SVGAGI in the germline V gene. The CDR3 sequence is 12 residues long. The CDR3 nucleotides are TGTGCCAGCAGTAGGGTCGGAGATGGCTACACCTTC. Translated: CASSRVGDGYTF.

The chain couples TRBV6-5 to TRBJ1-4; D ambiguous. Germline loops: CDR1 MNHEY, CDR2 SVGAGI. V was trimmed by 2 bases and J by 14 bases, leaving 15 bases between them. This CDR3 comprises 13 residues. CDR3 nucleotide sequence: TGTGCCAGCAGTTACACCTCGTCAAAGAAGCTGTTTTTT. Translating it yields CASSYTSSKKLFF.

The rearrangement uses TRBV3-1 and TRBJ2-5; 12 bases align to TRBD2. CDR1 is LGHDT and CDR2 is YNNKEL in the germline V gene (reference sequence). The CDR3 totals 14 residues. J was trimmed by 5 bases and V by 4 bases; bases with no gene match: 2. Here the CDR3 DNA reads TGTGCCAGCAGCCGAGGGACTAGCGGGGAGACCCAGTACTTC. Its protein is CASSRGTSGETQYF.

V and J are TRBV5-1 and TRBJ2-7; no clear D. V was cut by 0 bases and J by 3 bases, with 13 bases left in between. The CDR3 loop spans 15 amino acids. Per the germline V gene, CDR1 is SGHRS and CDR2 is YFSETQ. CDR3 in amino acids: CASSLEGGSFYEQYF. The CDR3 nucleotides are TGCGCCAGCAGCTTGGAAGGCGGATCCTTCTACGAGCAGTACTTC.

The chain combines TRBV20-1 with TRBJ2-7; TRBD2 matches 11 bases. The V gene's germline CDR1 is DFQATT and CDR2 SNEGSKA (reference sequence). CDR3 size: 15 residues. The V segment lost 2 bases and the J segment 3 bases; nucleotides outside the gene matches: 6. CDR3 in amino acids: CSARRVAGGRYEQYF. For the CDR3, the DNA is TGCAGTGCTAGAAGGGTAGCGGGGGGGCGCTACGAGCAGTACTTC.

This clonotype came up a few times. V and J are TRBV6-7 and TRBJ2-3; perhaps TRBD2 as D (7 bases). TRBV6-7 qualifies as an ORF whose function is uncertain. The CDR3 has 16 amino acids. V shed 11 bases and J shed 5 bases, with 26 bases lying between them. The CDR3 bases are TGTGCCTACGAGGGGGGGCGTGTTACTTACGGAGATACGCAGTATTTT. Translation gives CAYEGGRVTYGDTQYF.

Here the CDR3 DNA reads TGTGCCAGCAGCATGCGACAGGGGCGGAACTATGGCTACACCTTC. Its translation: CASSMRQGRNYGYTF. The V and J genes are TRBV7-8 and TRBJ1-2, with 8 bases matching TRBD1. The CDR3 sequence is 15 residues long. V lost 5 bases and J lost 2; bases outside the gene matches: 7. Germline V lookup: CDR1 SGHVS, CDR2 FQNEAQ.

This sequence joins TRBV6-5 and TRBJ2-5; 8 bases are shared with TRBD1. Germline CDR1 MNHEY, CDR2 SVGAGI. V was pared by 4 bases and J by 5 bases, with 6 bases of the junction left unmatched. CDR3 length equals 14 residues. The CDR3 is CASSSGQGMETQYF. In DNA form, the CDR3 reads TGTGCCAGCAGTTCCGGACAGGGCATGGAGACCCAGTACTTC.

This chain joins TRBV6-2 or TRBV6-3 and TRBJ2-1; 11 bases are shared with TRBD2. Trimming at V came to 6 bases and at J to 8 bases, leaving 6 bases not matched to a gene. Germline V lookup: CDR1 MNHEY, CDR2 SVGEGT. This CDR3 has 14 amino acids. The chain's CDR3 is CASRRLAGNYEQFF. CDR3 coding DNA: TGTGCCAGCAGGAGACTAGCGGGGAACTATGAGCAGTTCTTC.

This clonotype was found a few times. The chain uses TRBV7-3 and TRBJ2-2, with D uncertain. From germline, CDR1 is SGHTA and CDR2 FQGTGA. V lost 5 bases and J 3 bases, leaving 4 bases between the germline ends. This CDR3 has 12 residues. Written as DNA, the CDR3 is TGTGCCAGCAGCCCCGACACCGGGGAGCTGTTTTTT. This gives the protein CASSPDTGELFF.

This chain links TRBV20-1 with TRBJ2-7; D not certain. V was shortened by 3 bases and J by 2 bases, with 8 bases between the two germline ends. This CDR3 is 12 amino acids long. Germline V gene data show CDR1 as DFQATT and CDR2 as SNEGSKA (reference sequence). The CDR3 protein is CSASQTPYEQYF. Here the CDR3 DNA reads TGCAGTGCTAGCCAGACCCCCTACGAGCAGTACTTC.

In DNA, the CDR3 is TGCAGTGCTAGAGAAGGTAGCAGGTACGAGCAGTACTTC. This gives the protein CSAREGSRYEQYF. The V and J genes are TRBV20-1 and TRBJ2-7; D uncertain. There are 13 residues in the CDR3. The V and J ends lost 0 bases and 4 bases respectively, with 10 bases between them. Germline CDR1 is DFQATT and CDR2 is SNEGSKA (reference sequence).

This clonotype was observed a few times. The rearrangement links TRBV29-1 to TRBJ2-1; 10 bases are a match to TRBD2. CDR3 length: 15 residues. Germline V gene lookup returns CDR1 SQVTM and CDR2 ANQGSEA. Trimming took 3 bases from V and 3 from J; bases not matched to a gene: 5. The CDR3 DNA follows: TGCAGCGTTGATTCACTAGCGGGGATCTACAATGAGCAGTTCTTC. This gives the protein CSVDSLAGIYNEQFF.

In this sample, this clonotype turned up a few times. The CDR3 nucleotides read TGTGCCAGCAGTCGAGATCTCTATGCCCAGTACTTC. The encoded protein is CASSRDLYAQYF. V gene TRBV12-3 or TRBV12-4 combines with J gene TRBJ2-7; D remains ambiguous. Trimming cost V 5 bases and J 10 bases, with 15 bases left between them. CDR3 length: 12 residues.

This chain connects TRBV20-1 to TRBJ2-7; 8 bases are a match to TRBD1. Germline V gene data show CDR1 as DFQATT and CDR2 as SNEGSKA (reference sequence). The CDR3 contains 14 residues. The junction had 10 bases not matched to a gene; V was cut back by 6 bases and J by 3 bases. CDR3 sequence (DNA): TGCAGTGCAGACCGGGACAGGAATTGCTACGAGCAGTACTTC. It translates to CSADRDRNCYEQYF.